The source of this TCR beta chain is a study of T cell responses to AZD1222 COVID-19 vaccine. V was clipped by 5 bases and J by 4 bases; unmatched bases: 5. Per the germline V gene, CDR1 is SQVTM and CDR2 is ANQGSEA. The CDR3 is 14 residues long. Sequencing used immunoSEQ multiplex PCR; TCRdb keeps in-frame clones, though not all of them. The data show some 180,000 clones, with about 93% seen just once and 1.5% to 2% held by the top ten. This TCR came from an adult who received the AZD1222 COVID-19 vaccine. The chain is built from TRBV29-1 and TRBJ1-5, with 10 bases aligning to TRBD1. The material sequenced was peripheral blood, taken 28 days after the second AZD1222 dose. In DNA, the CDR3 is TGCAGCGTTAAAGGACAGGGGGTTAATCAGCCCCAGCATTTT. Protein: CSVKGQGVNQPQHF.